The rows below give T cell receptor beta chains drawn from one sample of a study of vaccination and CD4 T cells after COVID-19. TCRdb re-called the PCR reads with MiXCR, one entry per CDR3 protein. Of roughly 17,000 distinct CDR3 sequences in the sample, approximately 52% are singletons; the top ten hold 3.7%. For these TCRs, the target antigens are not known. Sample: CD4+ T cells from blood, cultured in vitro, taken before SARS-CoV-2 vaccination. These receptor sequences come from a human donor who had recovered from COVID-19. Both conserved end residues are part of each CDR3. Fields, in order: CDR3 DNA, CDR3 protein, V gene, J gene, clone size, CDR3 length, D gene. The D gene is left open where the match is weak. The size entry is marked missing in some rows and otherwise reads once, few, many or a size class.

cdr3_nt: TGTGCCAGCAAGAACAGACAGAGGGGCTACACCTTC
cdr3_aa: CASKNRQRGYTF
v_call: TRBV28
j_call: TRBJ1-2
clone_size: NA
cdr3_length: 12
d_call: NA

cdr3_nt: TGCAGTGCTAGGGAAAGATCCGGACAGGGGGGATATGGCTACACCTTC
cdr3_aa: CSARERSGQGGYGYTF
v_call: TRBV20-1
j_call: TRBJ1-2
clone_size: once
cdr3_length: 16
d_call: TRBD1

cdr3_nt: TGTGCCAGCAGCAGACAGGGAGGTACGGGCAATCAGCCCCAGCATTTT
cdr3_aa: CASSRQGGTGNQPQHF
v_call: TRBV21-1
j_call: TRBJ1-5
clone_size: few
cdr3_length: 16
d_call: NA

cdr3_nt: TGCAGTGCTAGAGATGAACAGGCCTGGGATGGCTACACCTTC
cdr3_aa: CSARDEQAWDGYTF
v_call: TRBV20-1
j_call: TRBJ1-2
clone_size: few
cdr3_length: 14
d_call: NA

cdr3_nt: TGTGCCAGCAGTTCTGGACAGGGCTACTATGGCTACACCTTC
cdr3_aa: CASSSGQGYYGYTF
v_call: TRBV6-5
j_call: TRBJ1-2
clone_size: NA
cdr3_length: 14
d_call: TRBD1

cdr3_nt: TGTGCCAGCAGCTTAGTTCAGGAAGATTCACCCCTCCACTTT
cdr3_aa: CASSLVQEDSPLHF
v_call: TRBV7-9
j_call: TRBJ1-6
clone_size: NA
cdr3_length: 14
d_call: NA

cdr3_nt: TGTGCCAGCAGGGACAGGGGGGGAATGAACACTGAAGCTTTCTTT
cdr3_aa: CASRDRGGMNTEAFF
v_call: TRBV6-2/TRBV6-3
j_call: TRBJ1-1
clone_size: NA
cdr3_length: 15
d_call: TRBD1

cdr3_nt: TGTGCCAGCTCACGAGGGAGCTTCGGGACAGCAACGCTCAATGAGCAGTTCTTC
cdr3_aa: CASSRGSFGTATLNEQFF
v_call: TRBV18
j_call: TRBJ2-1
clone_size: NA
cdr3_length: 18
d_call: TRBD1

cdr3_nt: TGTGCCACCAGTGATCCCGGGACTGCACTGTATTTT
cdr3_aa: CATSDPGTALYF
v_call: TRBV24-1
j_call: TRBJ2-3
clone_size: NA
cdr3_length: 12
d_call: NA

cdr3_nt: TGCAGTGCTAACCGGGACAGAACTGAAGCTTTCTTT
cdr3_aa: CSANRDRTEAFF
v_call: TRBV20-1
j_call: TRBJ1-1
clone_size: once
cdr3_length: 12
d_call: TRBD1

cdr3_nt: TGTGCCAGCAGTTTAACGGGTAGCGGCTACACCTTC
cdr3_aa: CASSLTGSGYTF
v_call: TRBV28
j_call: TRBJ1-2
clone_size: NA
cdr3_length: 12
d_call: NA

cdr3_nt: TGCAGCGGCTTCAAGCCTAGCGGACAAGAGACCCAGTACTTC
cdr3_aa: CSGFKPSGQETQYF
v_call: TRBV20-1
j_call: TRBJ2-5
clone_size: few
cdr3_length: 14
d_call: TRBD2

cdr3_nt: TGTGCCAGCAGTGCCAGAGGGGGCCGACGCTACAATGAGCAGTTCTTC
cdr3_aa: CASSARGGRRYNEQFF
v_call: TRBV6-1
j_call: TRBJ2-1
clone_size: NA
cdr3_length: 16
d_call: TRBD1

cdr3_nt: TGTGCCAGCAGCTTAGACAGGGTTGGTTCACCCCTCCACTTT
cdr3_aa: CASSLDRVGSPLHF
v_call: TRBV7-3
j_call: TRBJ1-6
clone_size: few
cdr3_length: 14
d_call: TRBD1

cdr3_nt: TGTGCCAGCGCCGGGCTGAAGGGCAATCAGCCCCAGCATTTT
cdr3_aa: CASAGLKGNQPQHF
v_call: TRBV7-9
j_call: TRBJ1-5
clone_size: NA
cdr3_length: 14
d_call: NA

cdr3_nt: TGTGCCAGCAGCCCGACGGGACAGGGGAACAATGAGCAGTTCTTC
cdr3_aa: CASSPTGQGNNEQFF
v_call: TRBV5-4
j_call: TRBJ2-1
clone_size: NA
cdr3_length: 15
d_call: TRBD1

cdr3_nt: TGCAGTGCCCTCGGAGGACAGGCTAACACCGGGGAGCTGTTTTTT
cdr3_aa: CSALGGQANTGELFF
v_call: TRBV20-1
j_call: TRBJ2-2
clone_size: NA
cdr3_length: 15
d_call: TRBD1

cdr3_nt: TGTGCCAGCAGTAGGCTCCTGTCGCCTAGCGGGAGTACAGATACGCAGTATTTT
cdr3_aa: CASSRLLSPSGSTDTQYF
v_call: TRBV11-2
j_call: TRBJ2-3
clone_size: once
cdr3_length: 18
d_call: TRBD2

cdr3_nt: TGTGCCAGCAGTAGGGGGGGCGGGATTTACAATGAGCAGTTCTTC
cdr3_aa: CASSRGGGIYNEQFF
v_call: TRBV27
j_call: TRBJ2-1
clone_size: few
cdr3_length: 15
d_call: NA

cdr3_nt: TGTGCCAGCAGGTTCCGGGACAACGATGAGCAGTTCTTC
cdr3_aa: CASRFRDNDEQFF
v_call: TRBV5-6
j_call: TRBJ2-1
clone_size: NA
cdr3_length: 13
d_call: NA

cdr3_nt: TGTGCCAGTAGTACCCAACAGGGGGCCGGGAATTCACCCCTCCACTTT
cdr3_aa: CASSTQQGAGNSPLHF
v_call: TRBV19
j_call: TRBJ1-6
clone_size: once
cdr3_length: 16
d_call: TRBD1

cdr3_nt: TGTGCCACCAGATCTACAGCGAAAGATGGCTACACCTTC
cdr3_aa: CATRSTAKDGYTF
v_call: TRBV24-1
j_call: TRBJ1-2
clone_size: NA
cdr3_length: 13
d_call: NA

cdr3_nt: TGTGCCACGAGGGGATCGCCTAGGCAGCCCCAGCATTTT
cdr3_aa: CATRGSPRQPQHF
v_call: TRBV24-1
j_call: TRBJ1-5
clone_size: few
cdr3_length: 13
d_call: NA

cdr3_nt: TGTGCCAGCAGCTTCGGGGACAGGGGTTTCGATGAGCAGTTCTTC
cdr3_aa: CASSFGDRGFDEQFF
v_call: TRBV5-3
j_call: TRBJ2-1
clone_size: NA
cdr3_length: 15
d_call: TRBD1

cdr3_nt: TGTGCCAGTAGTATAGAGGTAGTCAGCAATCAGCCCCAGCATTTT
cdr3_aa: CASSIEVVSNQPQHF
v_call: TRBV19
j_call: TRBJ1-5
clone_size: NA
cdr3_length: 15
d_call: NA

cdr3_nt: TGTGCCAGCGGCAGACAGGGAAATGACTATGGCTACACCTTC
cdr3_aa: CASGRQGNDYGYTF
v_call: TRBV28
j_call: TRBJ1-2
clone_size: NA
cdr3_length: 14
d_call: TRBD1

cdr3_nt: TGTGCCAGCAGTGATAGGGGCAATCAGCCCCAGCATTTT
cdr3_aa: CASSDRGNQPQHF
v_call: TRBV28
j_call: TRBJ1-5
clone_size: NA
cdr3_length: 13
d_call: NA

cdr3_nt: TGTGCCAGCAGTGAGGACGGGAATTCACCCCTCCACTTT
cdr3_aa: CASSEDGNSPLHF
v_call: TRBV6-1
j_call: TRBJ1-6
clone_size: NA
cdr3_length: 13
d_call: NA

cdr3_nt: TGCGCCAGCAGCCAGACCCAGGACAGGGGGCCTTATGGCTACACCTTC
cdr3_aa: CASSQTQDRGPYGYTF
v_call: TRBV4-1
j_call: TRBJ1-2
clone_size: NA
cdr3_length: 16
d_call: TRBD1

cdr3_nt: TGTGCCAGCAGTCCCAGCCTGGGCTACGAGCAGTACTTC
cdr3_aa: CASSPSLGYEQYF
v_call: TRBV2
j_call: TRBJ2-7
clone_size: NA
cdr3_length: 13
d_call: NA

cdr3_nt: TGTGCCGGCAGCTTGGCGGGGGGGCCGCACTATGGCTACACCTTC
cdr3_aa: CAGSLAGGPHYGYTF
v_call: TRBV5-6
j_call: TRBJ1-2
clone_size: NA
cdr3_length: 15
d_call: NA

cdr3_nt: TGTGCCACTAAAGTGCAGGGGGCGAGCACAGATACGCAGTATTTT
cdr3_aa: CATKVQGASTDTQYF
v_call: TRBV6-1
j_call: TRBJ2-3
clone_size: few
cdr3_length: 15
d_call: TRBD1

cdr3_nt: TGTGCCAGCAGCAAACTAGCGGGAGTCACCGGGGAGCTGTTTTTT
cdr3_aa: CASSKLAGVTGELFF
v_call: TRBV2
j_call: TRBJ2-2
clone_size: few
cdr3_length: 15
d_call: TRBD2

cdr3_nt: TGTGCCAGCAGTTATCTTTCGGCAGGGGCCTACAATGAGCAGTTCTTC
cdr3_aa: CASSYLSAGAYNEQFF
v_call: TRBV6-5
j_call: TRBJ2-1
clone_size: NA
cdr3_length: 16
d_call: NA

cdr3_nt: TGTGCCAGTAGTATAGTGACAGGAAACTATGGCTACACCTTC
cdr3_aa: CASSIVTGNYGYTF
v_call: TRBV19
j_call: TRBJ1-2
clone_size: NA
cdr3_length: 14
d_call: NA

cdr3_nt: TGCGCCAGCAGCTTGTCGGGAGGGCGGACTGAAGCTTTCTTT
cdr3_aa: CASSLSGGRTEAFF
v_call: TRBV5-1
j_call: TRBJ1-1
clone_size: once
cdr3_length: 14
d_call: NA

cdr3_nt: TGTGCCAGCAGCTTGTACAGGGACACCGGGGAGCTGTTTTTT
cdr3_aa: CASSLYRDTGELFF
v_call: TRBV7-2
j_call: TRBJ2-2
clone_size: NA
cdr3_length: 14
d_call: NA

cdr3_nt: TGCAGTGCTAGGGCGGGGGCAGATACGCAGTATTTT
cdr3_aa: CSARAGADTQYF
v_call: TRBV20-1
j_call: TRBJ2-3
clone_size: few
cdr3_length: 12
d_call: TRBD2

cdr3_nt: TGTGCCAGTAGCCGGGACAGGGGGTTGTTCGAGCAGTACTTC
cdr3_aa: CASSRDRGLFEQYF
v_call: TRBV19
j_call: TRBJ2-7
clone_size: once
cdr3_length: 14
d_call: TRBD1

cdr3_nt: TGCAGTGTTCGACAGGGGGCTGGCAGCACTGAAGCTTTCTTT
cdr3_aa: CSVRQGAGSTEAFF
v_call: TRBV20-1
j_call: TRBJ1-1
clone_size: NA
cdr3_length: 14
d_call: TRBD1

cdr3_nt: TGTGCCAGCAGTTACCACAGTTCTAACTATGGCTACACCTTC
cdr3_aa: CASSYHSSNYGYTF
v_call: TRBV6-2/TRBV6-3
j_call: TRBJ1-2
clone_size: few
cdr3_length: 14
d_call: NA

cdr3_nt: TGCAGTGCTCCCGGACCCTACACCGGGGAGCTGTTTTTT
cdr3_aa: CSAPGPYTGELFF
v_call: TRBV20-1
j_call: TRBJ2-2
clone_size: NA
cdr3_length: 13
d_call: NA

cdr3_nt: TGTGCCAGCACCCGAAGGACTAGTCTGTACGAGCAGTACTTC
cdr3_aa: CASTRRTSLYEQYF
v_call: TRBV28
j_call: TRBJ2-7
clone_size: NA
cdr3_length: 14
d_call: TRBD2

cdr3_nt: TGTGCCTGGACGTCCGGGGTTAGTGAAGCTTTCTTT
cdr3_aa: CAWTSGVSEAFF
v_call: TRBV30
j_call: TRBJ1-1
clone_size: NA
cdr3_length: 12
d_call: NA

cdr3_nt: TGCAGTGCCCACCTGGGGGGGCAGAGTGGCTACACCTTC
cdr3_aa: CSAHLGGQSGYTF
v_call: TRBV20-1
j_call: TRBJ1-2
clone_size: few
cdr3_length: 13
d_call: NA

cdr3_nt: TGTGCCAGCAGCTTGGACTACCAAGAGACCCAGTACTTC
cdr3_aa: CASSLDYQETQYF
v_call: TRBV7-2
j_call: TRBJ2-5
clone_size: NA
cdr3_length: 13
d_call: NA

cdr3_nt: TGTGCCAGCAGCCTAAGTTACCGGCAGGGTGATGATGAGCAGTTCTTC
cdr3_aa: CASSLSYRQGDDEQFF
v_call: TRBV7-6
j_call: TRBJ2-1
clone_size: NA
cdr3_length: 16
d_call: NA

cdr3_nt: TGTGCCAGCAGCTTTGGAGAAGAGACCCAGTACTTC
cdr3_aa: CASSFGEETQYF
v_call: TRBV11-3
j_call: TRBJ2-5
clone_size: few
cdr3_length: 12
d_call: NA

cdr3_nt: TGCAGTGCTAGCTCTTTGCTAGCGGGGGGGCAAAGTGGAGAGACCCAGTACTTC
cdr3_aa: CSASSLLAGGQSGETQYF
v_call: TRBV20-1
j_call: TRBJ2-5
clone_size: once
cdr3_length: 18
d_call: TRBD2

cdr3_nt: TGTGCCATCTCCCCTCCGGCGGGGTTAAACGAGCAGTACTTC
cdr3_aa: CAISPPAGLNEQYF
v_call: TRBV10-3
j_call: TRBJ2-7
clone_size: few
cdr3_length: 14
d_call: NA